Listed below are T cell receptor beta chains from one sample, sequenced in a study of cytomegalovirus exposure and HLA in healthy donors. The repertoire was sequenced with immunoSEQ multiplex PCR; TCRdb's copy has only in-frame clones and lacks some. The sample includes 150,000 to 200,000 clones, around nine tenths of them seen just once. Sequenced sample: PBMCs. The origin of the receptors is a man in his late teens or twenties in good health and CMV-seropositive. Both conserved end residues are part of each CDR3. A D gene is named only where the DNA matches it firmly. The listing skips clone size in some rows; elsewhere it reads once, few, many or a size class.

TRBV29-1,-,TRBJ2-4,-,CSVERRGGNIQYF,TGCAGCGTTGAAAGGAGGGGGGGCAACATTCAGTACTTC
TRBV29-1,-,TRBJ1-1,TRBD1,CSVDTGEDTEAFF,TGCAGCGTGGATACAGGGGAGGACACTGAAGCTTTCTTT
TRBV6-5,-,TRBJ1-5,-,CASSSPNQPQHF,TGTGCCAGCAGTTCCCCAAATCAGCCCCAGCATTTT
TRBV28,-,TRBJ2-7,-,CASSRPGDTSYEQYF,TGTGCCAGCAGTAGACCCGGGGACACCTCCTACGAGCAGTACTTC
TRBV7-3,-,TRBJ1-4,TRBD1,CASSFTGGTNEKLFF,TGTGCCAGCAGCTTTACAGGGGGCACTAATGAAAAACTGTTTTTT
TRBV28,-,TRBJ2-7,-,CASSLRQGEQYF,TGTGCCAGCAGTTTAAGGCAGGGAGAGCAGTACTTC
TRBV27,-,TRBJ2-3,-,CASSLRFATDTQYF,TGTGCCAGCAGTTTGAGATTTGCCACAGATACGCAGTATTTT
TRBV27,-,TRBJ2-1,TRBD2,CASSSLTSGGADNEQFF,TGTGCCAGCAGTTCACTTACTAGCGGGGGGGCTGACAATGAGCAGTTCTTC
TRBV14,-,TRBJ2-7,-,CASSLRGVPYEQYF,TGTGCCAGCAGCCTCAGGGGTGTCCCCTACGAGCAGTACTTC
TRBV6-4,few,TRBJ2-2,-,CASSERSTGELFF,TGTGCCAGCAGTGAGCGATCTACCGGGGAGCTGTTTTTT
TRBV2,-,TRBJ2-1,TRBD2,CASRHRGGDNEQFF,TGTGCCAGCCGGCATCGGGGGGGAGACAATGAGCAGTTCTTC
TRBV29-1,-,TRBJ1-1,TRBD1,CSAGGTANTEAFF,TGCAGCGCCGGAGGGACAGCGAACACTGAAGCTTTCTTT
TRBV6-6,-,TRBJ2-7,TRBD2,CASSYPTGTSGDEQYF,TGTGCCAGCAGTTACCCCACCGGGACTAGCGGGGACGAGCAGTACTTC
TRBV6-5,-,TRBJ2-3,-,CASSWASTDTQYF,TGTGCCAGCAGTTGGGCCTCCACAGATACGCAGTATTTT
TRBV19,-,TRBJ2-5,-,CASSHTRETQYF,TGTGCCAGTAGCCATACTAGGGAGACCCAGTACTTC
TRBV20-1,-,TRBJ1-1,TRBD1,CSAQGTAEAFF,TGCAGTGCACAGGGGACCGCTGAAGCTTTCTTT
TRBV28,-,TRBJ1-2,-,CASSLDLGARVYGYTF,TGTGCCAGCAGCCTCGACTTGGGGGCGCGGGTCTATGGCTACACCTTC
TRBV6-6,-,TRBJ1-6,-,CASSYGQSNSPLHF,TGTGCCAGCAGTTATGGACAGAGTAATTCACCCCTCCACTTT
TRBV7-9,-,TRBJ2-7,-,CASSVNHRGGYHEQYF,TGTGCCAGCAGCGTAAATCACAGGGGGGGGTACCACGAGCAGTACTTC
TRBV4-3,-,TRBJ1-1,TRBD1,CASSWTGGTEAFF,TGCGCCAGCAGTTGGACAGGGGGTACTGAAGCTTTCTTT
TRBV7-2,once,TRBJ1-4,-,CASSWGGEHNEKLFF,TGTGCCAGCAGCTGGGGGGGGGAACATAATGAAAAACTGTTTTTT
TRBV4-1,-,TRBJ2-1,-,CASSFAANEQFF,TGCGCCAGCAGCTTCGCGGCCAATGAGCAGTTCTTC
TRBV28,-,TRBJ2-7,TRBD1,CASSFPDRRASYEQYF,TGTGCCAGCAGTTTCCCGGACAGGCGCGCTTCCTACGAGCAGTACTTC
TRBV28,-,TRBJ2-5,TRBD1,CASSLQGALETQYF,TGTGCCAGCAGTTTACAGGGGGCTCTGGAGACCCAGTACTTC
TRBV5-6,-,TRBJ1-6,TRBD1,CASSPGQGNSPLHF,TGTGCCAGCAGCCCGGGACAGGGAAATTCACCCCTCCACTTT
TRBV29-1,-,TRBJ2-4,TRBD1,CSVEWTGGPVAKNIQYF,TGCAGCGTTGAATGGACAGGGGGTCCAGTCGCCAAAAACATTCAGTACTTC